This passage covers 7 T cell receptor beta chains from one sample sequenced in a study of T-cell memory formation after mild COVID-19. TCRdb reprocessed the 5' RACE reads with MiXCR, giving one entry per CDR3 protein. The repertoire has roughly 340,000 distinct CDR3 sequences, roughly 15% of them found once; the top ten carry around 22%. Sequences were obtained from PBMCs or a T cell subset sorted from them (not recorded which). These receptors all come from a man aged 18 to 29 who had mild COVID-19 (a few samples of this study predate the infection). Cell type and time point are not known.

The rearrangement links TRBV5-1 to TRBJ2-1; no clear D gene. Germline CDR1 and CDR2: SGHRS and YFSETQ. The CDR3 is 16 residues long. The V and J ends lost 0 bases and 8 bases respectively, with 18 bases between them. CDR3 DNA: TGCGCCAGCAGCTTGGATAGGTCCCCTATAATTGATGAGCAGTTCTTC. Translating gives CASSLDRSPIIDEQFF. The whole variable domain, remainder taken from reference TRBV5-1 and TRBJ2-1, is KAGVTQTPRYLIKTRGQQVTLSCSPISGHRSVSWYQQTPGQGLQFLFEYFSETQRNKGNFPGRFSGRQFSNSRSEMNVSTLELGDSALYLCASSLDRSPIIDEQFFGPGTRLTVL.

V and J are TRBV20-1 and TRBJ2-5, with a possible D match to TRBD2 (7 bases). V was clipped by 0 bases and J by 5 bases, with 16 bases between them. This CDR3 spans 15 amino acids. Germline CDR1 reads DFQATT; CDR2 reads SNEGSKA (reference sequence). CDR3 sequence reads: CSARDVGGDWETQYF. The DNA of the CDR3 is TGCAGTGCTAGAGATGTAGGGGGGGACTGGGAGACCCAGTACTTC.

The gene calls are TRBV5-1 and TRBJ1-4; 8 bases are shared with TRBD1. Germline V gene data show CDR1 as SGHRS and CDR2 as YFSETQ. The CDR3 is 16 residues long. The trim removed 10 bases at V and 0 bases at J, leaving 11 bases unmatched. The CDR3 sequence is CASAGQGPATNEKLFF. Written as DNA, the CDR3 is TGCGCCTCCGCCGGACAGGGTCCAGCAACTAATGAAAAACTGTTTTTT.

This clonotype was observed a few times. The rearrangement links TRBV6-1 to TRBJ1-6; D call uncertain. CDR1 is MNHNS, CDR2 SASEGT, per germline. Trimming cost V 3 bases and J 10 bases, with 16 bases left between them. The CDR3 contains 15 residues. The CDR3 here is CASSDPRRIRSPLHF. CDR3 DNA: TGTGCCAGCAGTGATCCCCGGCGGATTAGGTCACCCCTCCACTTT.

The rearrangement uses TRBV20-1 and TRBJ2-1; 7 positions match TRBD1. The germline V gene encodes CDR1 DFQATT and CDR2 SNEGSKA (reference sequence). Trimming took 8 bases from V and 7 from J; bases not matched to a gene: 11. CDR3 length: 13 residues. The CDR3 loop is CSISRGPRNEQFF. The CDR3 DNA reads as TGCAGTATCTCGAGGGGGCCGAGGAATGAGCAGTTCTTC.

The chain uses TRBV6-5 and TRBJ2-3, with D possibly called TRBD1 or TRBD2 (6 bases each). The germline V gene has CDR1 MNHEY and CDR2 SVGAGI. This CDR3 contains 15 residues. With 4 bases removed from V and 4 bases from J, the gap between germline ends came to 15 bases. The chain's CDR3 is CASSWGATSADTQYF. DNA of the CDR3: TGTGCCAGCAGTTGGGGGGCCACGAGCGCAGATACGCAGTATTTT.

The CDR3 DNA reads TGTGCCAGCACAGGACAGGGGACCAAAGCTTTCTTT. Its protein product is CASTGQGTKAFF. The chain joins TRBV12-3 or TRBV12-4 to TRBJ1-1, with TRBD1 identical over 9 bases. The V segment lost 7 bases and the J segment 9 bases; nucleotides outside the gene matches: 6. The CDR3 runs to 12 residues.